Presented here are 27 T cell receptor beta chains from one specimen sequenced in a study of radiation and T cells in renal cell carcinoma. Using immunoSEQ multiplex PCR, the repertoire was profiled, and TCRdb retains in-frame clones only, with some absent. The repertoire holds some 140,000 clones, around nine tenths seen once, with around 12% in the top ten. Time point in this sample: baseline pretreatment blood. Documented treatment: 15 Gy SBRT to primary tumor, nephrectomy 4 weeks later. This specimen consisted of blood, obtained from a patient whose treatment included radiotherapy and nephrectomy. The origin of the receptors is a woman in her 50s with renal cell carcinoma.

The chain carries TRBV14 and TRBJ2-1; 7 bases align to TRBD1. Germline trimming cut 2 bases from V and 7 bases from J; bases unmatched to any gene: 8. The germline gives CDR1 SGHDN, CDR2 FVKESK. The CDR3 covers 15 residues. The DNA of the CDR3 is TGTGCCAGCAGCCAATTAGGTTCAGGGGGTAATGAGCAGTTCTTC. As protein: CASSQLGSGGNEQFF.

A few counts support this clone. The rearrangement joins TRBV18 to TRBJ2-3; D unclear. The CDR3 has 15 residues. Trimming removed 0 bases at V and 4 bases at J, with 11 bases between. Germline V CDR1 and CDR2: KGHSH, LQKENI. The DNA of the CDR3 is TGTGCCAGCTCACCACCGGGCAGTATCCCAGATACGCAGTATTTT. Its protein is CASSPPGSIPDTQYF.

A few counts support this clone. This chain joins TRBV7-8 and TRBJ2-4; weak D call: TRBD1 (5 bases). From germline, CDR1 is SGHVS and CDR2 FQNEAQ. The V end lost 1 base, the J end lost 0 bases, and 10 bases lay between the germline ends. The CDR3 has 16 amino acids. The CDR3 DNA is TGTGCCAGCAGCTTAGACTGGGGCCTAGCCAAAAACATTCAGTACTTC. Translation gives CASSLDWGLAKNIQYF. Combining the CDR3 with reference TRBV7-8 and TRBJ2-4 gives the whole variable domain GAGVSQSPRYKVAKRGQDVALRCDPISGHVSLFWYQQALGQGPEFLTYFQNEAQLDKSGLPSDRFFAERPEGSVSTLKIQRTQQEDSAVYLCASSLDWGLAKNIQYFGAGTRLSVL.

The chain employs TRBV10-3 and TRBJ1-1; a weak D match, TRBD1 (5 bases). The CDR3 has 16 residues. V gave up 8 bases and J gave up 5 bases, with 24 bases separating them. Germline-derived CDR1 and CDR2 are ENHRY and SYGVKD. CDR3 sequence: CAILPDMGLEGTEAFF. CDR3 nucleotide sequence: TGTGCCATCTTACCGGATATGGGCTTGGAGGGGACTGAAGCTTTCTTT.

J is TRBJ1-6 and V is TRBV6-6; unclear D gene. CDR3 length: 13 residues. The ends were cut back, 6 bases at V and 10 bases at J, with 13 bases in the middle. The germline V gene encodes CDR1 MNHNY and CDR2 SVGAGI (reference sequence). CDR3 coding DNA: TGTGCCAGCAGAACGACCGCTGGCTCACCCCTCCACTTT. Its translation is CASRTTAGSPLHF.

The chain employs TRBV5-5 and TRBJ2-1, with TRBD1 matching 8 bases. J lost 8 bases, V lost 3 bases, and 10 bases had no gene match. Germline V gene lookup returns CDR1 SGHKS and CDR2 YYEKEE (reference sequence). CDR3 size: 15 residues. The CDR3 sequence is CASSWLGTGNDEQFF. The CDR3 bases are TGTGCCAGCAGCTGGCTCGGGACAGGCAACGATGAGCAGTTCTTC.

This chain links TRBV5-1 with TRBJ2-3, with no clear D. There are 13 residues in the CDR3. Trimming cost V 0 bases and J 2 bases, with 4 bases left between them. The germline gives CDR1 SGHRS, CDR2 YFSETQ. CDR3 region: CASSLGSTDTQYF. In DNA form, the CDR3 reads TGCGCCAGCAGCTTGGGATCCACAGATACGCAGTATTTT.

The V and J genes are TRBV7-2 and TRBJ2-5; TRBD1 matches 10 bases. The V gene's germline CDR1 is SGHTA and CDR2 FQGNSA. Unmatched junction bases numbered 7, after V lost 5 bases and J lost 4 bases. The CDR3 covers 15 residues. CDR3 nucleotide sequence: TGTGCCAGCAGCCCGGACAGGGGGAACGCAGAGACCCAGTACTTC. Residues: CASSPDRGNAETQYF.

This clone was counted between two and nine times. The V gene is TRBV6-5, the J gene TRBJ1-2, with D hard to call. CDR3 size: 13 residues. The germline gives CDR1 MNHEY, CDR2 SVGAGI. V lost 0 bases and J lost 4, with 6 bases in between. CDR3 DNA: TGTGCCAGCAGTTACTCCGTGACCTATGGCTACACCTTC. It encodes CASSYSVTYGYTF.

This clone has a handful of counts. The J gene is TRBJ1-1, the V gene TRBV29-1, with no clear D. V lost 4 bases and J 5 bases, leaving 11 bases between the germline ends. Germline CDR1 and CDR2: SQVTM and ANQGSEA. This CDR3 has 12 residues. The CDR3 DNA is TGCAGCGTTGTTGTTTGGGGTACTGAAGCTTTCTTT. This gives the protein CSVVVWGTEAFF. Filled out from reference TRBV29-1 and TRBJ1-1, the complete variable domain reads SAVISQKPSRDICQRGTSLTIQCQVDSQVTMMFWYRQQPGQSLTLIATANQGSEATYESGFVIDKFPISRPNLTFSTLTVSNMSPEDSSIYLCSVVVWGTEAFFGQGTRLTVV.

The CDR3 nucleotides are TGTGCCAGCAGTGCTGACGCTAAACGGGCAGATACGCAGTATTTT. Translated: CASSADAKRADTQYF. The chain is built from TRBV2 and TRBJ2-3; D ambiguous. Trimming stripped 4 bases from V and 4 bases from J, with 15 bases between. The CDR3 is made up of 15 amino acids. Germline V CDR1 and CDR2: SNHLY, FYNNEI.

The chain combines TRBV6-6 with TRBJ1-1; D unclear. The V and J ends lost 7 bases and 1 base respectively, with 4 bases between them. CDR1 is MNHNY, CDR2 SVGAGI, per germline (reference sequence). CDR3 length: 11 residues. This chain's CDR3 is CASTPNTEAFF. In nucleotides, the CDR3 is TGTGCCAGCACCCCGAACACTGAAGCTTTCTTT.

This clone turned up a few times. V usage is TRBV18 and J usage is TRBJ2-3; 8 bases fit TRBD1. The CDR3 length is 15 residues. V lost 3 bases, J lost 5 bases, and 7 bases stayed unmatched. Germline CDR1 reads KGHSH; CDR2 reads LQKENI. The DNA of the CDR3 is TGTGCCAGCTCACCTGTCGGACAGGGCAGAGATACGCAGTATTTT. The encoded protein is CASSPVGQGRDTQYF.

This chain connects TRBV15 to TRBJ2-7; perhaps TRBD1 as D (5 bases). V gave up 0 bases and J gave up 2 bases, with 8 bases separating them. The CDR3 sequence is 14 residues long. Germline V gives CDR1 LNHNV, CDR2 YYDKDF (reference sequence). The CDR3: CATSRDQGPYEQYF. Here the CDR3 DNA reads TGTGCCACCAGCAGAGATCAGGGCCCCTACGAGCAGTACTTC.

This clone was seen a few times. Other DNA sequences in this sample translate to the same CDR3. This sequence joins TRBV6-1 and TRBJ2-2; D gene unclear. The CDR3 covers 12 residues. Trimming removed 6 bases at V and 2 bases at J, with 4 bases between. CDR1 and CDR2 (germline): MNHNS, SASEGT. The CDR3 protein is CASRRNTGELFF. The CDR3 DNA reads as TGTGCCAGCAGACGAAACACCGGGGAGCTGTTTTTT.

The rearrangement links TRBV2 to TRBJ1-5, with a weak D call TRBD1 (5 bases). V lost 5 bases to trimming and J lost 3 bases, with 14 bases between them. This CDR3 spans 15 amino acids. Germline CDR1 is SNHLY and CDR2 is FYNNEI. The CDR3: CASSRDDSLNQPQHF. The CDR3 nucleotides are TGTGCCAGCAGTAGAGATGACAGCCTCAATCAGCCCCAGCATTTT.

The chain couples TRBV6-5 to TRBJ1-2; TRBD1 might be the D (6 bases). The V and J ends lost 6 bases and 8 bases respectively, with 16 bases between them. Germline loops: CDR1 MNHEY, CDR2 SVGAGI. The CDR3 is made up of 13 amino acids. DNA for the CDR3: TGTGCCAGCAGGCCCAACAGGGTATGGGGCTACACCTTC. Amino acid sequence: CASRPNRVWGYTF.

This chain links TRBV6-1 with TRBJ2-7; TRBD2 is a possible D gene (7 bases). Trimming cost V 2 bases and J 0 bases, with 17 bases left between them. Germline V lookup: CDR1 MNHNS, CDR2 SASEGT. The CDR3 runs to 17 residues. As DNA, the CDR3 is TGTGCCAGCAGTGAAATGGGGAGGGGGGGCCCCTCCTACGAGCAGTACTTC. Translated, it gives CASSEMGRGGPSYEQYF.

The rearrangement joins TRBV6-6 to TRBJ1-1; D is undetermined. Per the germline V gene, CDR1 is MNHNY and CDR2 is SVGAGI (reference sequence). The CDR3 loop spans 11 amino acids. V shed 6 bases and J shed 11 bases, with 13 bases lying between them. CDR3 sequence (DNA): TGTGCCAGCAGGGGAAGCCCGGGTGCTTTCTTT. This codes for CASRGSPGAFF.

The chain links TRBV6-1 to TRBJ2-5; D unclear. The germline V and J ends were trimmed by 4 bases and 1 base, with 7 bases remaining between them. In germline, CDR1 is MNHNS, CDR2 SASEGT. This CDR3 is built from 13 residues. Here the CDR3 reads CASSVRVQETQYF. CDR3 bases: TGTGCCAGCAGTGTCCGGGTCCAAGAGACCCAGTACTTC.

The rearrangement uses TRBV19 and TRBJ1-4; TRBD1 might be the D (6 bases). Deletions cut 8 bases from V and 2 bases from J, with 15 bases between. The CDR3 is made up of 15 amino acids. Germline V gene data show CDR1 as LNHDA and CDR2 as SQIVND (reference sequence). As DNA, the CDR3 is TGTGCCAGTTGGGCAGGGGTATGGACTAATGAAAAACTGTTTTTT. Translating gives CASWAGVWTNEKLFF.

V usage is TRBV19 and J usage is TRBJ1-2, with TRBD1 matching 7 bases. Germline V CDR1 and CDR2: LNHDA, SQIVND (reference sequence). CDR3 length equals 16 residues. Trimming cost V 3 bases and J 8 bases; bases outside gene matches: 15. Here the CDR3 reads CASSMPDRVPLWGYTF. CDR3 DNA sequence: TGTGCCAGTAGTATGCCTGACAGGGTGCCGCTTTGGGGCTACACCTTC. The full variable domain, completed using reference TRBV19 and TRBJ1-2, is DGGITQSPKYLFRKEGQNVTLSCEQNLNHDAMYWYRQDPGQGLRLIYYSQIVNDFQKGDIAEGYSVSREKKESFPLTVTSAQKNPTAFYLCASSMPDRVPLWGYTFGSGTRLTVV.

The chain couples TRBV7-9 to TRBJ1-6; D gene uncertain. This CDR3 region has 15 residues. Looked up from germline, CDR1 is SEHNR and CDR2 is FQNEAQ (reference sequence). Trimming took 0 bases from V and 8 from J, leaving 11 bases between them. This chain's CDR3 is CASSLAGGTYSPLHF. CDR3 sequence (DNA): TGTGCCAGCAGCTTAGCGGGAGGCACTTATTCACCCCTCCACTTT.

The rearrangement links TRBV18 to TRBJ1-3, with D uncertain. The CDR3 runs to 14 residues. Germline values: CDR1 KGHSH, CDR2 LQKENI. V was shortened by 0 bases and J by 5 bases, with 8 bases between the two germline ends. CDR3 region: CASSPPADRNTIYF. CDR3 DNA sequence: TGTGCCAGCTCACCACCGGCTGACCGAAACACCATATATTTT.

The chain carries TRBV6-7 and TRBJ2-3; D is undetermined. TRBV6-7 carries the ORF label, with uncertain function. Trimming cost V 10 bases and J 2 bases, with 13 bases left between them. The CDR3 is 13 residues long. CDR3: CATRRFHTDTQYF. CDR3 sequence (DNA): TGTGCCACCCGAAGATTTCACACAGATACGCAGTATTTT.

This clone was counted a single time. The rearrangement joins TRBV6-1 to TRBJ1-6, with D possibly TRBD1 on 6 matching bases. V gave up 5 bases and J gave up 7 bases, with 15 bases separating them. The CDR3 runs 15 residues. The germline V gene has CDR1 MNHNS and CDR2 SASEGT. This CDR3 reads CASSSTGLRNSPLHF. The CDR3 coding sequence is TGTGCCAGCAGTTCTACAGGGCTAAGGAATTCACCCCTCCACTTT.

This chain connects TRBV25-1 to TRBJ1-4, with TRBD1 matching over 8 bases. The CDR3 totals 15 residues. V trimming: 3 bases; J trimming: 7 bases; junction bases outside the gene matches: 7. Germline CDR1 is MGHDK and CDR2 is SYGVNS. CDR3 DNA: TGTGCCAGCAGTGATCCAACAGGGGGTGGTGAAAAACTGTTTTTT. Its protein is CASSDPTGGGEKLFF. Combining the CDR3 with reference TRBV25-1 and TRBJ1-4 gives the whole variable domain EADIYQTPRYLVIGTGKKITLECSQTMGHDKMYWYQQDPGMELHLIHYSYGVNSTEKGDLSSESTVSRIRTEHFPLTLESARPSHTSQYLCASSDPTGGGEKLFFGSGTQLSVL.